The clone carrying this T cell receptor beta chain was seen at least ten times. Antigen unknown. The data are from a study of T cells in Graves' hyperthyroidism and ophthalmopathy. Study-wide results and caveats: The model made its ophthalmopathy prediction, and onset followed a median around six months later.

TCR beta CDR3 sequences were amplified from RNA transcripts. In the first-round RT-PCR of the TCR CDR3, the HTBI primer set was used. TCRdb reanalysed the multiplex PCR reads using MiXCR and keeps one entry per CDR3 protein. The table lists roughly 49,000 distinct CDR3 sequences, approximately 50% of them singletons. Patients between 18 and 65 years old had hyperthyroidism, newly diagnosed and lasting under 2 months. Thyroid ultrasound and orbital computed tomography, with clinical symptoms and serum thyroxine and TRAb, informed diagnoses. The trim removed 7 bases at V and 0 bases at J, leaving 9 bases unmatched. Germline V gene data show CDR1 as MNHEY and CDR2 as SVGAGI. This CDR3 spans 15 amino acids.

The rearrangement joins TRBV6-5 to TRBJ2-7, with 7 bases that match TRBD1. The source is a man aged 18 to 30 with Graves' hyperthyroidism. Source material: peripheral blood or thyroid tissue (not recorded which). The CDR3 nucleotides are TGTGCCAGCACCACAGACAGGGAAGCCTCCTACGAGCAGTACTTC. Encoded protein: CASTTDREASYEQYF.